Listed below are T cell receptor beta chains from one sample, sequenced in a study of shared clonotypes between healthy human individuals. Sequencing used immunoSEQ multiplex PCR; TCRdb keeps in-frame clones, though not all of them. The sample shows more than 1 million clones, 70% to 80% of them seen only once. The sample taken for sequencing was memory CD4+ T cells from PBMCs. These receptors were taken from a man aged 18 to 35 in good health. Some clones in this sample may be carry-over from other donors' samples. Both conserved end residues are part of each CDR3. The D gene is left open where the match is weak. Clone size is shown for a subset of rows, as once, few, many or a class of expanded clone.

CASSLRSRETQYF TGTGCCAGCAGTTTAAGGAGTCGAGAGACCCAGTACTTC - TRBJ2-5 TRBV27 -
CASSQGPRQPQHF TGTGCCAGCAGTCAAGGACCCCGACAGCCCCAGCATTTT - TRBJ1-5 TRBV6-1 -
CASSFRMNTEAFF TGTGCCAGCAGCTTTAGAATGAACACTGAAGCTTTCTTT - TRBJ1-1 TRBV7-3 few
CAWSVGLGNTEAFF TGTGCCTGGAGTGTGGGACTTGGGAACACTGAAGCTTTCTTT - TRBJ1-1 TRBV30 few
CASSASGGAGGTDTQYF TGTGCCAGCAGTGCCTCCGGGGGGGCAGGGGGCACAGATACGCAGTATTTT TRBD2 TRBJ2-3 TRBV25-1 -
CASSSLASWETQYF TGCGCCAGCAGCTCGCTAGCTTCGTGGGAGACCCAGTACTTC - TRBJ2-5 TRBV5-1 -
CATSHSAGTSLLYNEQFF TGTGCCACCAGCCACTCAGCGGGGACGTCCCTCCTCTACAATGAGCAGTTCTTC TRBD2 TRBJ2-1 TRBV15 -
CATSERVRGGQPQHF TGTGCCACCAGCGAAAGGGTGAGAGGGGGTCAGCCCCAGCATTTT - TRBJ1-5 TRBV15 -
CASSSEGGTWTYEQYF TGTGCCAGCAGCTCGGAAGGGGGGACTTGGACCTACGAGCAGTACTTC - TRBJ2-7 TRBV5-5 -
CASSSPSGRSVYEQYF TGTGCCAGCTCCTCCCCTAGCGGGAGGTCGGTCTACGAGCAGTACTTC TRBD2 TRBJ2-7 TRBV18 few
CASSPGAIRGETQYF TGTGCCAGCAGCCCAGGGGCCATCAGGGGGGAGACCCAGTACTTC TRBD1 TRBJ2-5 TRBV28 -
CANISYGYTF TGTGCCAACATTAGCTATGGCTACACCTTC - TRBJ1-2 TRBV21-1 -
CASSLEEGAYEQYF TGTGCCAGCAGCTTAGAGGAGGGGGCCTACGAGCAGTACTTC - TRBJ2-7 TRBV7-6 -
CASSLEGVRGNTIYF TGTGCCAGCAGCTTGGAGGGGGTCCGCGGAAACACCATATATTTT - TRBJ1-3 TRBV5-5 -
CASSLVQGGNYEQYF TGCGCCAGCAGCTTGGTACAGGGGGGGAACTACGAGCAGTACTTC - TRBJ2-7 TRBV5-1 -
CASSVEAQSSYNEQFF TGTGCCAGCAGCGTAGAAGCCCAGAGCTCCTACAATGAGCAGTTCTTC - TRBJ2-1 TRBV9 -
CASSYPQENTEAFF TGTGCCAGCAGTTACCCACAGGAGAACACTGAAGCTTTCTTT - TRBJ1-1 TRBV6-5 -
CASTGNRDTQYF TGTGCCAGCACCGGAAACCGGGATACGCAGTATTTT - TRBJ2-3 TRBV2 -
CASSTPGSSYEQYF TGTGCCAGCAGTACGCCCGGGTCTTCCTACGAGCAGTACTTC - TRBJ2-7 TRBV28 once
CASSLMGLGSTGELFF TGTGCCAGCAGCTTAATGGGCCTAGGTAGTACCGGGGAGCTGTTTTTT - TRBJ2-2 TRBV7-3 -
CASTTLRGWSGYTF TGTGCCAGCACCACCCTGAGGGGATGGTCTGGCTACACCTTC - TRBJ1-2 TRBV6-5 -
CASTEDRTNTGELFF TGTGCCAGCACCGAGGACAGGACGAACACCGGGGAGCTGTTTTTT TRBD1 TRBJ2-2 TRBV5-6 -
CASSLRGRETQYF TGTGCCAGCAGTTTAAGAGGGCGCGAGACCCAGTACTTC - TRBJ2-5 TRBV27 -
CASSAGTSPNTQYF TGTGCCAGCAGCGCCGGGACTAGCCCTAATACGCAGTATTTT TRBD2 TRBJ2-3 TRBV9 -
CATSRKTPTNQPQHF TGTGCCACCAGCCGCAAAACGCCGACTAATCAGCCCCAGCATTTT - TRBJ1-5 TRBV15 -
CASSLVGSMNTEAFF TGTGCCAGCAGCTTAGTCGGATCCATGAACACTGAAGCTTTCTTT - TRBJ1-1 TRBV7-2 -